These T cell receptor beta chains were read from a single sample in a study of blood T cell repertoires in COVID-19. Clones were read by immunoSEQ multiplex PCR, and TCRdb kept only the in-frame ones, dropping some. The table shows 250,000 to 400,000 clones, with more than 70% occurring only once. What was sequenced was PBMCs or T cells enriched from blood (not recorded which). The receptor source for this set is a woman in her twenties or thirties who had recovered from COVID-19. The CDR3 runs from the conserved cysteine through the conserved F or W. The D gene is left open where the match is weak. Clone size is not always given. Where it is, it says once, few, many or a class for expanded clones.

j_call: TRBJ1-5; v_call: TRBV7-9; d_call: .; clone_size: once; cdr3_nt: TGTGCCAGCAGCCCCGGTGGTCAGCCCCAGCATTTT; cdr3_aa: CASSPGGQPQHF
j_call: TRBJ2-2; v_call: TRBV5-6; d_call: TRBD2; clone_size: .; cdr3_nt: TGTGCCAGCAGCAGGGGACTAGCGGGGAACACCGGGGAGCTGTTTTTT; cdr3_aa: CASSRGLAGNTGELFF
j_call: TRBJ2-7; v_call: TRBV6-5; d_call: .; clone_size: .; cdr3_nt: TGTGCCAGCAGTTTCAGGGTAGGCGAGCAGTACTTC; cdr3_aa: CASSFRVGEQYF
j_call: TRBJ1-2; v_call: TRBV30; d_call: .; clone_size: once; cdr3_nt: TGTGCCTGGAGTGTAATAGACAGCGGCTACACCTTC; cdr3_aa: CAWSVIDSGYTF
j_call: TRBJ2-1; v_call: TRBV9; d_call: TRBD1; clone_size: .; cdr3_nt: TGTGCCAGCAGCCCGGGCCAGACAGGGCTGGGCGATGAGCAGTTCTTC; cdr3_aa: CASSPGQTGLGDEQFF
j_call: TRBJ1-1; v_call: TRBV4-1; d_call: TRBD1; clone_size: .; cdr3_nt: TGCGCCAGCAGCCAATATGTAAGAGGGGGCATCGCTGAAGCTTTCTTT; cdr3_aa: CASSQYVRGGIAEAFF
j_call: TRBJ2-1; v_call: TRBV4-1; d_call: .; clone_size: .; cdr3_nt: TGCGCCAGCAGCCCCGGGGACAACTACAATGAGCAGTTCTTC; cdr3_aa: CASSPGDNYNEQFF
j_call: TRBJ2-1; v_call: TRBV5-6; d_call: TRBD2; clone_size: .; cdr3_nt: TGTGCCAGCAGCCGGAGGACTAGCGCCCACAATGAGCAGTTCTTC; cdr3_aa: CASSRRTSAHNEQFF
j_call: TRBJ1-4; v_call: TRBV27; d_call: .; clone_size: .; cdr3_nt: TGTGCCAGCAGTTTAGATAACAGGGTGCGGGAAAAACTGTTTTTT; cdr3_aa: CASSLDNRVREKLFF
j_call: TRBJ1-5; v_call: TRBV9; d_call: .; clone_size: .; cdr3_nt: TGTGCCAGCAGCGGGGGTAGGGAGAGCAATCAGCCCCAGCATTTT; cdr3_aa: CASSGGRESNQPQHF
j_call: TRBJ1-1; v_call: TRBV2; d_call: .; clone_size: .; cdr3_nt: TGTGCCAGCAACCTACCCGGGGGAAAGAACACTGAAGCTTTCTTT; cdr3_aa: CASNLPGGKNTEAFF
j_call: TRBJ1-5; v_call: TRBV2; d_call: TRBD1; clone_size: .; cdr3_nt: TGTGCCAGCACCCAAAGAGGCAGGGGGGATCAGCCCCAGCATTTT; cdr3_aa: CASTQRGRGDQPQHF
j_call: TRBJ2-7; v_call: TRBV12-3/TRBV12-4; d_call: .; clone_size: .; cdr3_nt: TGTGCCAGCAGTTTAGCCCAAACCTACGAGCAGTACTTC; cdr3_aa: CASSLAQTYEQYF
j_call: TRBJ1-1; v_call: TRBV10-1; d_call: TRBD1; clone_size: .; cdr3_nt: TGCGCCAGCAGTGAGGAGGCAGGGGGCGCGCAGGCTTTCTTT; cdr3_aa: CASSEEAGGAQAFF
j_call: TRBJ1-4; v_call: TRBV2; d_call: TRBD1; clone_size: .; cdr3_nt: TGTGCCAGCAGGATCTGGGGCAGGGGGAGTGAAAAACTGTTTTTT; cdr3_aa: CASRIWGRGSEKLFF